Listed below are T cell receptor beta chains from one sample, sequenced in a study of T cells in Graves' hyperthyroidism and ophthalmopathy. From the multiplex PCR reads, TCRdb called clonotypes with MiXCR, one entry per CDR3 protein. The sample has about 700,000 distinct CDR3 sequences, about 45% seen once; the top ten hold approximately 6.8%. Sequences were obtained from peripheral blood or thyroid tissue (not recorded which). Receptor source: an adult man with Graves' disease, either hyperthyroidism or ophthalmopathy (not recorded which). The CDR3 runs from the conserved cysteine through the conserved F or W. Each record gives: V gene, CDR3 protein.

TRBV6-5 CASSGTGIEQYF
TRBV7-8 CASSLGSSGLTNTGELFF
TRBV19 CASSSRGGVGEQYF
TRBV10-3 CAIRGTRDSYGYTF
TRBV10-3 CAISAYQETQYF
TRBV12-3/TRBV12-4 CASSPTGTGLYGYTF
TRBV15 CATSRTASNYGYTF
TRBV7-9 CASSLSSGEYYGYTF
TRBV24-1 CASSYSGEGTEQYF
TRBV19 CASSFDRNQPQHF
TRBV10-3 CAISGSLTATNTEAFF
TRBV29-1 CSVELQGDNYGYTF
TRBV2 CASSGDRVGYTF
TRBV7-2 CASSQRVTGSSNGYTF
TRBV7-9 CASSFRASNEQFF
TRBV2 CASREDSNTEAFF
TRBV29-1 CSVAEGAGDTEAFF
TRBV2 CASSPGRRTEAFF
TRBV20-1 CSALRTGVYEQYF
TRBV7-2 CASRPMGGGEQYF
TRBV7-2 CASSGFEWPEPQHF
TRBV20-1 CSAAQGEKLFF
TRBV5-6 CASSQEPRGSGANVLTF
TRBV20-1 CSALGQGSTQPQHF
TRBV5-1 CASSLEFGRDGYTF
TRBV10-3 CASSRVSNYGYTF
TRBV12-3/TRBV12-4 CASSSLFPGVAQHF
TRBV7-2 CASSQDFTQPQHF
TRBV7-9 CAIPPEGSGNTIYF
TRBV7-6 CASRGNTGELLF
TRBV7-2 CASSMTGELFF
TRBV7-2 CASSYIGEHYGYTF
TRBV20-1 CSAGRGTGLTDEQYF
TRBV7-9 CASSLPASGYEQYF
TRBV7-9 CASSPSGVNFGYTF
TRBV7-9 CASSLVRGGSETQYF
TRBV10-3 CAISGTGAEETQYF
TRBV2 CASRRGQAQPQHF
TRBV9 CASSQGRTGPGQPQHF
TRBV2 CASSLGRTGWNYGYTF
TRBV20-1 CSARDRATFYGYTF
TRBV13 CASGPQVAGAYEQYF
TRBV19 CASSRRDRVGNTEAFF
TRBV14 CASSQLGTRNSPLHF
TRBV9 CASSASGVGYEQYF
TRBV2 CASSARDSNYEQYF
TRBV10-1 CASREGPGNTIYF
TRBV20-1 CSARDHRVGGSGNTIYF
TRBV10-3 CASTPPGQGEEKLFF
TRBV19 CASIGGTGYEQYF
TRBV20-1 CSAWGGDGDGYTF
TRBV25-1 CASSDAGYSNQPQHF